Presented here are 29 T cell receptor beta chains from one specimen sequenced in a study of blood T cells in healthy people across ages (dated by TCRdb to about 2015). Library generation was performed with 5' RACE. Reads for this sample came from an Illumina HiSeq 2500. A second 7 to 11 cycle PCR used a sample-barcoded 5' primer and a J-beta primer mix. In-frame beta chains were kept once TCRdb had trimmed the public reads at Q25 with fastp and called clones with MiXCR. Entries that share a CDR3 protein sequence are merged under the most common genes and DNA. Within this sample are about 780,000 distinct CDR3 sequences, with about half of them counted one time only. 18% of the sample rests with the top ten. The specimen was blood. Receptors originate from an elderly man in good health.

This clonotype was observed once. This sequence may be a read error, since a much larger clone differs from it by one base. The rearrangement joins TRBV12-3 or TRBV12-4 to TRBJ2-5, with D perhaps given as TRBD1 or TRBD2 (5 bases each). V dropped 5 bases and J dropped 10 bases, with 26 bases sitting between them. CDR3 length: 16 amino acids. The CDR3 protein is CASSPLGSGYRDGQYF. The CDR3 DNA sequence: TGTGCCAGCAGTCCCTTAGGGTCAGGGTACCGGGATGGCCAGTACTTC.

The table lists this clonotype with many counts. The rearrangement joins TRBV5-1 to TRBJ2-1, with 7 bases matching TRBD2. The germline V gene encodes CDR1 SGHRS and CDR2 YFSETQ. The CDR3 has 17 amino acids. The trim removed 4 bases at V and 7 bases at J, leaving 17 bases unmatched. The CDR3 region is CASSNSLYGTITNEQFF. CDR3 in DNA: TGCGCCAGCAGCAATTCCCTGTATGGGACTATAACGAATGAGCAGTTCTTC.

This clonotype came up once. The CDR3 DNA is TGTGCCAGCAGTGAATATGGAGCGGGAGTTGGATTTTACAATGAGCAGTTCTTC. Translated: CASSEYGAGVGFYNEQFF. The rearrangement links TRBV25-1 to TRBJ2-1; 8 nucleotides match TRBD2. This CDR3 is 18 amino acids long. V lost 0 bases, J lost 4 bases, and 11 bases stayed unmatched. CDR1 and CDR2 from the germline V gene are MGHDK and SYGVNS.

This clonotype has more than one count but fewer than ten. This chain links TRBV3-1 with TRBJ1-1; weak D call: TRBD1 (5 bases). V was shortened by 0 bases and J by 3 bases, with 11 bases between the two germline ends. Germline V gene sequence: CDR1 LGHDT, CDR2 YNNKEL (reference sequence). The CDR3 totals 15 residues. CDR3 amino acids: CASSQETVRYTEAFF. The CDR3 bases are TGTGCCAGCAGCCAAGAGACAGTGCGATACACTGAAGCTTTCTTT.

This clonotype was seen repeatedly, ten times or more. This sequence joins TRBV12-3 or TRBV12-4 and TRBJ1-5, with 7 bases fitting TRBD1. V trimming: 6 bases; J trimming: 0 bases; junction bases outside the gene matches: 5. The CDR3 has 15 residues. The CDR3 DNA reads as TGTGCCAGCAGCACGACAGGGAATAGCAATCAGCCCCAGCATTTT. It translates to CASSTTGNSNQPQHF.

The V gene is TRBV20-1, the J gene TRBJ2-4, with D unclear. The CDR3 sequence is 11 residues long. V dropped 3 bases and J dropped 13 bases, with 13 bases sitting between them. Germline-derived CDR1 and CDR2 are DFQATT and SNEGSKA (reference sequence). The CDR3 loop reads CSASPDNEQYF. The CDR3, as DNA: TGCAGTGCTAGCCCTGACAATGAGCAGTACTTC.

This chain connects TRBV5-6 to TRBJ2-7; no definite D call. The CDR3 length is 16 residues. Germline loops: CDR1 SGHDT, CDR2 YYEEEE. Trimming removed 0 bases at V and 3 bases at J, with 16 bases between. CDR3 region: CASSLDRLSPVYEQYF. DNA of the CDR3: TGTGCCAGCAGCTTGGATCGCCTTTCCCCCGTCTACGAGCAGTACTTC.

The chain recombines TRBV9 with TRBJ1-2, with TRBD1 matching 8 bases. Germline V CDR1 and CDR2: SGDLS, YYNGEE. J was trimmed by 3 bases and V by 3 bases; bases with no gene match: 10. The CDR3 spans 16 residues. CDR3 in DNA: TGTGCCAGCAGCGGCCAACAGGGGGGCGGTTACTATGGCTACACCTTC. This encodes CASSGQQGGGYYGYTF.

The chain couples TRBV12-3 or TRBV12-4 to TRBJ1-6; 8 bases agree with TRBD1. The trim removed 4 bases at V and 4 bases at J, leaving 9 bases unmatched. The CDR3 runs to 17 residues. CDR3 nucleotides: TGTGCCAGCAGTTCCCTCGACAGGGGATTATATAATTCACCCCTCCACTTT. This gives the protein CASSSLDRGLYNSPLHF.

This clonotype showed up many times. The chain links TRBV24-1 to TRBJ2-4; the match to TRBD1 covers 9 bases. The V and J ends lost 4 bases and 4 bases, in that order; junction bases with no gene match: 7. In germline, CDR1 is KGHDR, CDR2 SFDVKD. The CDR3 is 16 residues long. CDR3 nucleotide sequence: TGTGCCACCAGTGACACGGGACAGGGTGAGAAAAACATTCAGTACTTC. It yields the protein CATSDTGQGEKNIQYF.

Here the CDR3 DNA reads TGCAGCGTTGAACCGGATGCCTACGAGCAGTACTTC. Protein product: CSVEPDAYEQYF. The chain couples TRBV29-1 to TRBJ2-7; no clear D. The CDR3 length is 12 residues. From germline, CDR1 is SQVTM and CDR2 ANQGSEA. Trimming shortened V by 2 bases and J by 2 bases, and 7 bases separated the two germline ends.

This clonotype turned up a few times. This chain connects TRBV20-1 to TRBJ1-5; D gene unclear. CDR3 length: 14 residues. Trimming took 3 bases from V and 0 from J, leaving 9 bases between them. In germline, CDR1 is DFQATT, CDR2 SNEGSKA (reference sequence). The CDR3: CSASSRNSNQPQHF. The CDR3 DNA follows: TGCAGTGCTAGTTCCAGGAATAGCAATCAGCCCCAGCATTTT.

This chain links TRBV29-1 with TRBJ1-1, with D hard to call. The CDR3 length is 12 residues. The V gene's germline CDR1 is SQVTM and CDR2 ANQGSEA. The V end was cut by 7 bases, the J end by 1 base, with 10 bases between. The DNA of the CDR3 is TGCAGCGCTGGGGATGGGAACACTGAAGCTTTCTTT. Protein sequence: CSAGDGNTEAFF.

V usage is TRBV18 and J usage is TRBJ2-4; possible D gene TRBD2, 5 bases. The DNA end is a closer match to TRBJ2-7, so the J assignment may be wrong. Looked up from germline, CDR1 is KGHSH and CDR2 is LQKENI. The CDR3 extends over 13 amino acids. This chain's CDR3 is CASCLDGGYEQYF. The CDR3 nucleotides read TGTGCCAGCTGCCTGGACGGAGGTTACGAGCAGTACTTC.

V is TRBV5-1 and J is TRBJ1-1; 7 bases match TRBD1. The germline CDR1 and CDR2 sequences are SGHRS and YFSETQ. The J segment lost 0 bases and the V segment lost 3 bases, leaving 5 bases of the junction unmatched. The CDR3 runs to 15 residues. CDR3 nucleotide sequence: TGCGCCAGCAGCTCCTCGGGACAGTTGAACACTGAAGCTTTCTTT. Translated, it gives CASSSSGQLNTEAFF.

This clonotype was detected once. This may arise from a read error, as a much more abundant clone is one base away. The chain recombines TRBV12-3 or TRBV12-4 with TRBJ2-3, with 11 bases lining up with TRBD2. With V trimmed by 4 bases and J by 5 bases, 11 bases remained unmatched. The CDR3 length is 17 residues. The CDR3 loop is CASSSPGLAEAEDTQYF. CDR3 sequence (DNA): TGTGCCAGCAGTTCACCGGGACTAGCGGAAGCGGAAGATACGCAGTATTTT.

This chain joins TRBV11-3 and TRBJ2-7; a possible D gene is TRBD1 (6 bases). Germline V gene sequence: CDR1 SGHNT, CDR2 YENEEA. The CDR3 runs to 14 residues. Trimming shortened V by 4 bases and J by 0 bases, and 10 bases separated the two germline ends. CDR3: CASSYSQGSYEQYF. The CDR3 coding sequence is TGTGCCAGCAGCTATTCACAGGGCTCCTACGAGCAGTACTTC.

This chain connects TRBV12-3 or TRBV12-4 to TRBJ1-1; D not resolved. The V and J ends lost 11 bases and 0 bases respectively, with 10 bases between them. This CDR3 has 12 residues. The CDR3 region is CASVGLNTEAFF. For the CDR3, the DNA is TGTGCCTCCGTAGGGTTGAACACTGAAGCTTTCTTT.

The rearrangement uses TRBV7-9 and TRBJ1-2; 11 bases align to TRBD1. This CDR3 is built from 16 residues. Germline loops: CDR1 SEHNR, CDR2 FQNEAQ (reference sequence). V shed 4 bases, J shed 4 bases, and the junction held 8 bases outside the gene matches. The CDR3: CASSSGPGTGGYGYTF. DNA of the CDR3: TGTGCCAGCAGCTCCGGCCCCGGGACAGGGGGCTATGGCTACACCTTC.

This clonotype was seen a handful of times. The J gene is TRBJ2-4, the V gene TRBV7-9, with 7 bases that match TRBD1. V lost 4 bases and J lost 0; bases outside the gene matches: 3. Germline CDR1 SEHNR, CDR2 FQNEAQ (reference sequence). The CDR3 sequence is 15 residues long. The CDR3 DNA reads TGTGCCAGCAGCTCCAGGGACAGAGCCAAAAACATTCAGTACTTC. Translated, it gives CASSSRDRAKNIQYF.

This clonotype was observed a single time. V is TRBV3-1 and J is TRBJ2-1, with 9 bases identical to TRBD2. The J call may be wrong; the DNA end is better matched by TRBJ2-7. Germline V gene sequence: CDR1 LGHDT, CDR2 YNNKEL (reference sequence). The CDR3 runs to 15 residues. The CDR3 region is CASSQDKPSGAEQYF. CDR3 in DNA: TGTGCCAGCAGCCAAGACAAGCCTAGCGGGGCTGAGCAGTACTTC.

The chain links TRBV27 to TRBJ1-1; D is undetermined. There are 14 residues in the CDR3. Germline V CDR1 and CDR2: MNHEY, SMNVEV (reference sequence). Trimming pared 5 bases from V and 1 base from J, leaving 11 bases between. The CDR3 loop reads CASSTAATNTEAFF. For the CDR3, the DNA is TGTGCCAGCAGTACGGCAGCCACGAACACTGAAGCTTTCTTT.

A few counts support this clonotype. The CDR3 reads CASSYDTYNSPLHF. CDR3 DNA: TGTGCCAGCAGTTACGACACATATAATTCACCCCTCCACTTT. The V and J genes are TRBV12-3 or TRBV12-4 and TRBJ1-6; D not resolved. Between the trimmed V and J ends, which lost 4 bases and 4 bases, there was a span of 8 bases. The CDR3 length is 14 residues.

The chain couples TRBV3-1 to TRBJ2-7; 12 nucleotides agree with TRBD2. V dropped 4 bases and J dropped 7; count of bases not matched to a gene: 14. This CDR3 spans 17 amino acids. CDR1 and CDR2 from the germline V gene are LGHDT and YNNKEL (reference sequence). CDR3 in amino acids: CASSRPGLAGSYNEQYF. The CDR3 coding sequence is TGTGCCAGCAGCCGCCCGGGACTAGCGGGCTCCTACAATGAGCAGTACTTC.

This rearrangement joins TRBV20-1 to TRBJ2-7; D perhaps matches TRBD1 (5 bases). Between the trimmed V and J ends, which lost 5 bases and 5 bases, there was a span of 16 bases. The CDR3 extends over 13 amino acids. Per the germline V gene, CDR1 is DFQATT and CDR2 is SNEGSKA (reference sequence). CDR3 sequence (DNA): TGCAGTGCTGGTACAGGATCCCCCCACGAGCAGTACTTC. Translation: CSAGTGSPHEQYF.

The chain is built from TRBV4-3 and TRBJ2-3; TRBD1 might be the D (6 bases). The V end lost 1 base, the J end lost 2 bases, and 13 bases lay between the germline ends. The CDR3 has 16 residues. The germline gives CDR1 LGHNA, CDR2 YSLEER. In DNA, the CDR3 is TGCGCCAGCAGCCAAGCCCAGGGGCCACTCACAGATACGCAGTATTTT. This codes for CASSQAQGPLTDTQYF.

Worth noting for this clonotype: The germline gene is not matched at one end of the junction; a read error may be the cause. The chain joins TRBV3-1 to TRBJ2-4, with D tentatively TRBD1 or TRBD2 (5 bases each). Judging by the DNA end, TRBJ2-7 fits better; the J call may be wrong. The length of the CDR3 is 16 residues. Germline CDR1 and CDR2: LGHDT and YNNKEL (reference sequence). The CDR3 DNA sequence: TGTGTCAGCAGCCCTTACCCGGGACGGGCAAATTCCGAGCAGTACTTC. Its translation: CVSSPYPGRANSEQYF.

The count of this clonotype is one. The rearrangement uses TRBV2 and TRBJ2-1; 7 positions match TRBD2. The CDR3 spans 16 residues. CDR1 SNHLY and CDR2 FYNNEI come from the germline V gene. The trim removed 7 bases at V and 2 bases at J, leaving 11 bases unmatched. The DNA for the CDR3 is TGTGCCAGCATCAAGACGGGGACTACGACCTACAATGAGCAGTTCTTC. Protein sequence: CASIKTGTTTYNEQFF.

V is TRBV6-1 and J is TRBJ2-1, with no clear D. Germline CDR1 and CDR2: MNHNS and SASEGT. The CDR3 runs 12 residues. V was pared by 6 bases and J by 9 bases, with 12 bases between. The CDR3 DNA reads TGTGCCAGCAGCAGTGATGGTGGTGAGCAGTTCTTC. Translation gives CASSSDGGEQFF.